The present entry profiles one TCR beta chain with its context. Its antigen is unknown. These data belong to a study of vaccination and CD4 T cells after COVID-19. Study-level information: Everyone enrolled got two doses of BNT162b2 or mRNA-1273 vaccine. Study-level results: Convalescent participants were relatively few, and none had early post-infection timepoints studied.

Treatment specified: roughly 10-day PBMC culture with coronavirus spike peptide pools or control peptides (ViraFEST assay). Looked up from germline, CDR1 is DFQATT and CDR2 is SNEGSKA (reference sequence). V was clipped by 5 bases and J by 5 bases; unmatched bases: 4. The CDR3 is 13 amino acids. The Oncomine TCR Beta short-read assay sequenced DNA from cultured CD4+ T cells. Using its own MiXCR run on the PCR reads, TCRdb lists one record per CDR3 protein. The sample shows about 21,000 distinct CDR3 sequences, roughly 40% of them seen only once. The sequencing here drew on CD4+ T cells from blood, cultured in vitro, taken before SARS-CoV-2 vaccination. The TCR originated in a human donor who received a COVID-19 vaccine. The gene calls are TRBV20-1 and TRBJ2-7, with TRBD1 matching 12 bases. CDR3 coding DNA: TGCAGTGCTCCCGGGACAGGGGGCCACGAGCAGTACTTC. Residues: CSAPGTGGHEQYF.